The 26 T cell receptor beta chains below come from one sample, sequenced in a study of persistence of HIV-infected CD4 T cells. The stimulus was an HIV-1 Gag 15-mer peptide pool, about 1 ug/peptide/mL. CD4+ T cells upregulating both CD40 ligand and CD69 were sorted as responding cells. Antigen specificity for these receptors is unknown. This was the immunoSEQ version 4 assay in survey mode. TCRdb's table, derived via immunoSEQ multiplex PCR, lists solely in-frame clones and lacks some. This table holds nearly 20,000 clones, about 60% found once. The sequencing here drew on CD4+ T cells sorted from PBMCs after roughly 18-hour stimulation, taken from a patient who received antiretroviral therapy. Receptors were obtained from an adult woman with HIV who was CMV-seropositive.

Points on this clone: Other DNA sequences from this sample encode an identical CDR3 as well. This chain connects TRBV2 to TRBJ1-5; D may be TRBD1 (5 bases). V lost 6 bases and J 2 bases, leaving 8 bases between the germline ends. The CDR3 contains 13 residues. The germline gives CDR1 SNHLY, CDR2 FYNNEI. CDR3 protein: CASSRAGNQPQHF. For the CDR3, the DNA is TGTGCCAGCAGCAGGGCAGGCAATCAGCCCCAGCATTTT.

V usage is TRBV6-1 and J usage is TRBJ1-5; perhaps TRBD1 as D (5 bases). This CDR3 contains 16 residues. Germline values: CDR1 MNHNS, CDR2 SASEGT. With 0 bases removed from V and 0 bases from J, the gap between germline ends came to 9 bases. The CDR3 DNA reads as TGTGCCAGCAGTGAAGCGGGGCCTAATAGCAATCAGCCCCAGCATTTT. Translating it yields CASSEAGPNSNQPQHF.

This sequence joins TRBV7-3 and TRBJ2-2, with 13 bases that match TRBD2. Unmatched junction bases numbered 5, after V lost 5 bases and J lost 5 bases. The germline V gene has CDR1 SGHTA and CDR2 FQGTGA. The CDR3 covers 16 residues. In nucleotides, the CDR3 is TGTGCCAGCAGCGTAGGACTAGCGGGAGCTACCGGGGAGCTGTTTTTT. As protein: CASSVGLAGATGELFF.

The chain combines TRBV9 with TRBJ2-3; the D gene is possibly TRBD2 (6 bases). In germline, CDR1 is SGDLS, CDR2 YYNGEE. V was shortened by 2 bases and J by 6 bases, with 16 bases between the two germline ends. The CDR3 has 15 amino acids. CDR3 region: CASSVREASRDTQYF. CDR3 DNA sequence: TGTGCCAGCAGCGTCAGGGAGGCTAGCAGGGATACGCAGTATTTT.

CDR3 in DNA: TGTGCCAGCACCCGATCGGGCAATCAGCCCCAGCATTTT. Translated, it gives CASTRSGNQPQHF. The chain carries TRBV5-8 and TRBJ1-5; D gene ambiguous. CDR3 length: 13 amino acids. V gave up 6 bases and J gave up 2 bases, with 9 bases separating them. Germline V gene sequence: CDR1 SGHTS, CDR2 YDEGEE.

The V call is TRBV3-1 (or the pseudogene TRBV3-2), the J call TRBJ1-1, with a possible D match to TRBD1 (6 bases). V dropped 1 base and J dropped 8 bases, with 17 bases sitting between them. This CDR3 has 15 amino acids. Germline CDR1 and CDR2: LGHDT and YNNKEL (reference sequence). CDR3 amino acids: CASSQGTIQGAEAFF. The CDR3 nucleotides read TGTGCCAGCAGCCAAGGAACTATACAGGGTGCCGAAGCTTTCTTT.

This clone was seen only a few times. The chain recombines TRBV5-4 with TRBJ1-6; no definite D call. There are 14 residues in the CDR3. Germline V gives CDR1 SGHNT, CDR2 YYREEE (reference sequence). V dropped 1 base and J dropped 7 bases, with 9 bases sitting between them. CDR3 region: CASSLIAENSPLHF. As DNA, the CDR3 is TGTGCCAGCAGCTTGATCGCGGAAAATTCACCCCTCCACTTT.

This clone was picked up a small number of times. Other DNA sequences of this sample code for an identical CDR3. This chain connects TRBV5-1 to TRBJ1-2, with D possibly TRBD1 on 6 matching bases. This CDR3 has 15 residues. Deletions cut 0 bases from V and 1 base from J, with 10 bases between. CDR1 is SGHRS, CDR2 YFSETQ, per germline. The CDR3 spells CASSLGGADNYGYTF. DNA for the CDR3: TGCGCCAGCAGCTTGGGGGGGGCCGATAACTATGGCTACACCTTC.

This chain links TRBV12-3 or TRBV12-4 with TRBJ2-3; D gene uncertain. This CDR3 spans 12 amino acids. V was pared by 3 bases and J by 5 bases, with 6 bases between. The CDR3 nucleotides are TGTGCCAGCAGTTTGGTGAAAGATACGCAGTATTTT. Protein product: CASSLVKDTQYF.

The rearrangement links TRBV29-1 to TRBJ2-1; 8 bases are a match to TRBD1. The germline CDR1 and CDR2 sequences are SQVTM and ANQGSEA. V shed 6 bases and J 9 bases; nucleotides not matched to a gene: 4. The CDR3 length is 11 residues. The CDR3 sequence is CSVTGAGEQFF. The CDR3 nucleotides are TGCAGCGTGACAGGGGCCGGTGAGCAGTTCTTC.

This clone occurred a few times. V gene TRBV10-2 combines with J gene TRBJ1-5; D uncertain. V was shortened by 0 bases and J by 5 bases, with 8 bases between the two germline ends. Germline V CDR1 and CDR2: WSHSY, SAAADI. The CDR3 has 14 residues. The CDR3 is CASSESNRDQPQHF. Here the CDR3 DNA reads TGCGCCAGCAGTGAGTCGAACAGAGATCAGCCCCAGCATTTT.

The chain uses TRBV30 and TRBJ1-2; possible D gene TRBD1, 5 bases. Trimming cost V 0 bases and J 6 bases, with 17 bases left between them. CDR1 is GTSNPN and CDR2 is SVGIG in the germline V gene (reference sequence). The CDR3 spans 15 residues. CDR3 amino acids: CAWSVQGLILDGYTF. In DNA form, the CDR3 reads TGTGCCTGGAGTGTCCAGGGTCTTATTTTGGATGGCTACACCTTC.

This clone is medium-sized. The chain is built from TRBV29-1 and TRBJ2-1; 8 positions match TRBD1. From germline, CDR1 is SQVTM and CDR2 ANQGSEA. The ends lost 6 bases at V and 13 bases at J; junction bases unmatched: 17. The CDR3 extends over 14 amino acids. The CDR3 DNA reads TGCAGCGTGGACCCTGAAGGACAGGGAGTATTCCAGTTCTTC. Amino acids: CSVDPEGQGVFQFF.

The J gene is TRBJ2-5, the V gene TRBV18; D not resolved. This CDR3 is built from 16 residues. Trimming left V 2 bases short and J 4 bases short, with 17 bases between. Germline V gene sequence: CDR1 KGHSH, CDR2 LQKENI. CDR3 region: CASSPERIVRVETQYF. CDR3 sequence (DNA): TGTGCCAGCTCACCAGAAAGGATCGTCCGGGTAGAGACCCAGTACTTC.

The chain has TRBV5-4 and TRBJ2-3, with 7 bases aligning to TRBD1. J was trimmed by 8 bases and V by 4 bases; bases with no gene match: 4. The germline CDR1 and CDR2 sequences are SGHNT and YYREEE (reference sequence). This CDR3 region has 12 residues. The chain's CDR3 is CASSPQGPTQYF. The CDR3 region has the DNA TGTGCCAGCAGCCCACAGGGGCCTACGCAGTATTTT.

The rearrangement uses TRBV6-2 or TRBV6-3 and TRBJ2-2; 10 bases are a match to TRBD2. The length of the CDR3 is 18 residues. The trim removed 3 bases at V and 2 bases at J, leaving 9 bases unmatched. CDR1 is MNHEY, CDR2 SVGEGT, per germline. The chain's CDR3 is CASSYFASGGPNTGELFF. The CDR3 DNA is TGTGCCAGCAGTTATTTCGCTAGCGGGGGACCTAACACCGGGGAGCTGTTTTTT.

The genes are TRBV7-3 and TRBJ2-3; 9 bases agree with TRBD1. Germline V gives CDR1 SGHTA, CDR2 FQGTGA. The length of the CDR3 is 15 residues. After removal of 2 bases from V and 2 bases from J, the junction contained 2 bases not matched to a gene. CDR3 loop: CASSLDRGITDTQYF. The DNA for the CDR3 is TGTGCCAGCAGCTTAGACAGGGGGATCACAGATACGCAGTATTTT.

The chain couples TRBV5-4 to TRBJ1-5; 10 positions match TRBD1. The length of the CDR3 is 14 residues. Germline-derived CDR1 and CDR2 are SGHNT and YYREEE (reference sequence). Trimming took 4 bases from V and 6 from J; bases not matched to a gene: 4. The CDR3 region is CASSAGTGAQPQHF. Here the CDR3 DNA reads TGTGCCAGCAGCGCAGGGACAGGGGCTCAGCCCCAGCATTTT.

The gene calls are TRBV6-6 and TRBJ1-5, with D perhaps TRBD1 (5 bases). CDR1 and CDR2 from the germline V gene are MNHNY and SVGAGI (reference sequence). The CDR3 contains 16 residues. The V end lost 5 bases, the J end lost 9 bases, and 23 bases lay between the germline ends. The CDR3 region is CASSPRDGGGTTPQHF. CDR3 bases: TGTGCCAGCAGTCCCCGGGACGGAGGAGGGACTACGCCCCAGCATTTT.

V usage is TRBV18 and J usage is TRBJ1-1; 9 nucleotides agree with TRBD1. The CDR3 totals 13 residues. In germline, CDR1 is KGHSH, CDR2 LQKENI. V dropped 5 bases and J dropped 3; count of bases not matched to a gene: 1. The CDR3 bases are TGTGCCAGCTCAAGACAGGGGGACACTGAAGCTTTCTTT. It encodes CASSRQGDTEAFF.

V usage is TRBV14 and J usage is TRBJ2-3, with 8 bases fitting TRBD1. V lost 1 base and J lost 1; bases outside the gene matches: 1. The length of the CDR3 is 15 residues. Germline assignment: CDR1 SGHDN and CDR2 FVKESK. This CDR3 reads CASSQVGQGTDTQYF. The DNA of the CDR3 is TGTGCCAGCAGCCAAGTGGGACAGGGCACAGATACGCAGTATTTT.

This chain uses TRBV4-1 with TRBJ1-3; D remains ambiguous. With 6 bases removed from V and 0 bases from J, the gap between germline ends came to 6 bases. Germline CDR1 reads MGHRA; CDR2 reads YSYEKL. The CDR3 sequence is 13 residues long. The CDR3 DNA is TGCGCCAGCAGAGCTAACTCTGGAAACACCATATATTTT. Its protein is CASRANSGNTIYF.

The table lists this clone with a few counts. This rearrangement joins TRBV7-9 to TRBJ2-7; TRBD2 is a possible D gene (6 bases). The germline V and J ends were trimmed by 5 bases and 6 bases, with 17 bases remaining between them. Germline CDR1 and CDR2: SEHNR and FQNEAQ (reference sequence). This CDR3 has 14 amino acids. The CDR3 DNA reads TGTGCCAGCAGCAGCCGGGAGATGACTTTCGAGCAGTACTTC. The encoded protein is CASSSREMTFEQYF.

This chain joins TRBV21-1 and TRBJ2-7; the table gives TRBD1 as D, unverified against the DNA. TRBV21-1 is a pseudogene. The CDR3 extends over 14 amino acids. The CDR3 here is CASSKADREFEQYV. In nucleotides, the CDR3 is TGTGCCAGCAGCAAAGCCGACAGGGAATTTGAGCAGTACGTC.

This clone has just a few counts. This chain connects TRBV6-5 to TRBJ2-2; the D gene is possibly TRBD2 (6 bases). V was shortened by 10 bases and J by 0 bases, with 12 bases between the two germline ends. Germline V gene data show CDR1 as MNHEY and CDR2 as SVGAGI. The CDR3 is 14 residues long. Here the CDR3 DNA reads TGTGCCACCCACTGGGGGGCGAACACCGGGGAGCTGTTTTTT. Encoded protein: CATHWGANTGELFF.

The chain couples TRBV7-9 to TRBJ2-7; no reliable D call. Germline-derived CDR1 and CDR2 are SEHNR and FQNEAQ (reference sequence). CDR3 length: 13 residues. With 4 bases removed from V and 3 bases from J, the gap between germline ends came to 10 bases. In nucleotides, the CDR3 is TGTGCCAGCAGCTATACATGGAACTACGAGCAGTACTTC. This encodes CASSYTWNYEQYF.